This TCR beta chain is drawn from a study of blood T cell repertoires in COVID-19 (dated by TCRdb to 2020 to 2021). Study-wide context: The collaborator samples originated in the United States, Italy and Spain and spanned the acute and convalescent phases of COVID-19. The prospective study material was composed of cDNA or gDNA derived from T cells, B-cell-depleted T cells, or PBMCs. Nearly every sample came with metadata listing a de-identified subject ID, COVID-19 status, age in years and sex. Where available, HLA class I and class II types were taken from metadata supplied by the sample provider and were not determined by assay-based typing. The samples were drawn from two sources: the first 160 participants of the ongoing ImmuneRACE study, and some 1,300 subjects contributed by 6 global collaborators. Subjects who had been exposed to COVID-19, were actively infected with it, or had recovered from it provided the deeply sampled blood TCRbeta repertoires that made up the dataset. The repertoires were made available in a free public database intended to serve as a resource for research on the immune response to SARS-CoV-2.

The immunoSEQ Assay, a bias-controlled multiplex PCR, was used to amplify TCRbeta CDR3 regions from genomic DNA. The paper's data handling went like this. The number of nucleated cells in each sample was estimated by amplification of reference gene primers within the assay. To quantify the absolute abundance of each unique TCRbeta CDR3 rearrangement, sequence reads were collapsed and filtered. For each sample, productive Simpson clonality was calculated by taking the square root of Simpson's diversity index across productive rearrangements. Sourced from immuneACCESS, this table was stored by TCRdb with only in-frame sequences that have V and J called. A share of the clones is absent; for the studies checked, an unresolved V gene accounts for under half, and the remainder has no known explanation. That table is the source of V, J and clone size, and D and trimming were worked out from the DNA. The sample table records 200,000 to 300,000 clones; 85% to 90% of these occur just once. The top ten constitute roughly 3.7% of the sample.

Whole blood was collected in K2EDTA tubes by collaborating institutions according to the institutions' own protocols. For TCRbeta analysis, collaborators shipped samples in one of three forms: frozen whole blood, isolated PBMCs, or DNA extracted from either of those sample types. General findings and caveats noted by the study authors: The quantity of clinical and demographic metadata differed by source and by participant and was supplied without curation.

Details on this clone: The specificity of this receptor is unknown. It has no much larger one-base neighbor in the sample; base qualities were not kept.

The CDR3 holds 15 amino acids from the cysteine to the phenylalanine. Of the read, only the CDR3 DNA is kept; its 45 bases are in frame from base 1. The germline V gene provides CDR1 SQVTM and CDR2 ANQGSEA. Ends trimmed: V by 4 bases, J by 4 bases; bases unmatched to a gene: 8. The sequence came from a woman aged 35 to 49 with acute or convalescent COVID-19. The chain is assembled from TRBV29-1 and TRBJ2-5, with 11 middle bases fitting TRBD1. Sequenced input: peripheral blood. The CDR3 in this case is CSVGGTGGIGETQYF. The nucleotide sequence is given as TGCAGCGTTGGTGGGACAGGGGGTATCGGAGAGACCCAGTACTTC.